The clone carrying this TCR beta chain was recorded once. What it recognizes is unknown. Libraries were prepared by immunoSEQ multiplex PCR; TCRdb keeps only in-frame clonotypes and omits some of them. The top ten clones hold 0.34% of a sample with 98,000 or so clones, 90% of them seen once. The data are from a study of Tregs in tolerant kidney transplant recipients. Across the study: Mixed chimerism was transient after nonmyeloablative marrow transplants from related graft donors.

Broader study findings: Biological reproducibility was not directly addressed, but technical replication error appeared minimal. Changing PCR primers prevented nucleotide comparison between some patients' samples.

Losses at the gene ends were 5 bases for V and 11 bases for J; bases not matched to a gene: 5. CDR3 length: 12 amino acids. In germline, CDR1 is PRHDT, CDR2 FYEKMQ (reference sequence). Unstimulated Tregs (CD4+CD25+CD127-) and CD4+CD25- non-Tregs were sorted from PBMCs. Sequenced material: CD4+ T cells from blood, taken before the transplant. This receptor was identified in a human donor who received a combined kidney and bone marrow transplant. The chain carries TRBV13 and TRBJ2-1; 8 nucleotides match TRBD2. CDR3 sequence: CASSVRGGQQFF. The CDR3, as DNA: TGTGCCAGCAGCGTCCGGGGGGGTCAGCAGTTCTTC. The variable domain in full, completed from reference TRBV13 and TRBJ2-1, reads AAGVIQSPRHLIKEKRETATLKCYPIPRHDTVYWYQQGPGQDPQFLISFYEKMQSDKGSIPDRFSAQQFSDYHSELNMSSLELGDSALYFCASSVRGGQQFFGPGTRLTVL.